This T cell receptor (beta chain) was sequenced in a study of cytomegalovirus exposure and HLA in healthy donors. General study results and limits: In a later analysis, CMV-associated beta chains were mostly HLA-associated, it appeared. When analyzed later, a missense DCLRE1C variant was found to be linked to TCR beta V- and J-gene trimming.

With V trimmed by 5 bases and J by 1 base, 4 bases remained unmatched. Germline CDR1 SEHNR, CDR2 FQNEAQ (reference sequence). CDR3 length: 15 amino acids. Concerning this clone itself: Its target is unknown.

In the PCR, 60 Vbeta and 13 Jbeta primers were used. The method was immunoSEQ multiplex PCR; TCRdb's version includes in-frame clones alone and lacks a portion of them. Found here are about 69,000 clones, under 80% of them singletons; the top ten hold roughly 15%. The specimen was PBMCs. The chain couples TRBV7-9 to TRBJ1-5; 8 bases align to TRBD1. This TCR came from a male donor in good health and CMV-seropositive. The CDR3 loop is CASSRTGKSNQPQHF. The CDR3 nucleotides are TGTGCCAGCAGCCGGACAGGGAAGAGCAATCAGCCCCAGCATTTT.